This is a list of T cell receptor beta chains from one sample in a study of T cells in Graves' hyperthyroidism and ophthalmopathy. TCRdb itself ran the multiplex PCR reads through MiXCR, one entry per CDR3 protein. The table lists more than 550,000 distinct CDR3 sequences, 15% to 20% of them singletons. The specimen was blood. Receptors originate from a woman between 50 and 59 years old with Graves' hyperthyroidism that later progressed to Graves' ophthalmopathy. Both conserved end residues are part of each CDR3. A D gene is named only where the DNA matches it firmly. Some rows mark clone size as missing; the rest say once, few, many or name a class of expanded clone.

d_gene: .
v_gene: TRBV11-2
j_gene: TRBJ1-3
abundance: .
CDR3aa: CASSRTPQGLSGNTIYF
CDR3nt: TGTGCCAGCAGTCGAACCCCACAGGGCCTCTCTGGAAACACCATATATTTT

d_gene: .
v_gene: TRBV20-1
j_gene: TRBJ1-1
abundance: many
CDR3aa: CSAPPRVGTEAFF
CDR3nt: TGCAGTGCCCCCCCCAGGGTAGGAACTGAAGCTTTCTTT

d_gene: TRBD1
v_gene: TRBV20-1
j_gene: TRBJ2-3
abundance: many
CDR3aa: CSARDGDSSTDTQYF
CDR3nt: TGCAGTGCTAGAGACGGGGACAGTAGCACAGATACGCAGTATTTT

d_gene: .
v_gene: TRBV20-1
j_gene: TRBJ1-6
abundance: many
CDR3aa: CSASPRRGSPLHF
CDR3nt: TGCAGTGCTAGTCCAAGGCGTGGTTCACCCCTCCACTTT

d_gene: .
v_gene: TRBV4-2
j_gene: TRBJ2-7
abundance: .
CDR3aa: CASSPFKSIGGNEQYF
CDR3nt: TGTGCCAGCAGCCCCTTCAAGTCAATCGGTGGGAACGAGCAGTACTTC

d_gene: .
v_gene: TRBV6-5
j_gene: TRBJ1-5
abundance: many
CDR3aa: CASSYSRGPGNQPQHF
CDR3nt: TGTGCCAGCAGTTACTCTCGGGGGCCAGGCAATCAGCCCCAGCATTTT

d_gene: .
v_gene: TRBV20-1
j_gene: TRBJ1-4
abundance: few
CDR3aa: CSARDPGRDNEKLFF
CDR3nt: TGCAGTGCTAGAGATCCGGGCCGAGATAATGAAAAACTGTTTTTT

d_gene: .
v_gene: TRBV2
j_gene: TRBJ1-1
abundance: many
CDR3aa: CASRQTSNTEAFF
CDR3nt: TGTGCCAGCAGACAGACATCGAACACTGAAGCTTTCTTT

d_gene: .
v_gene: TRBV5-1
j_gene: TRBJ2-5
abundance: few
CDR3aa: CASSDHRGGETQYF
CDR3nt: TGCGCCAGCAGCGACCACAGGGGAGGGGAGACCCAGTACTTC

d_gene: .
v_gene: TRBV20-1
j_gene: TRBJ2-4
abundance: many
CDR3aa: CSAEPRVPGIQYF
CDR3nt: TGCAGTGCCGAACCCCGGGTCCCAGGCATTCAGTACTTC

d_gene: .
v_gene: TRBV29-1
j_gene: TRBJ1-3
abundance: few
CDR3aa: CSVSPLGGNTIYF
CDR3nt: TGCAGCGTTAGCCCCTTGGGGGGAAACACCATATATTTT

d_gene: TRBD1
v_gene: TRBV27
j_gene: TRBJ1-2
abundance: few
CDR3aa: CASSTGTGSWGSYGYTF
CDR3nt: TGTGCCAGCAGTACCGGGACAGGAAGTTGGGGATCCTATGGCTACACCTTC

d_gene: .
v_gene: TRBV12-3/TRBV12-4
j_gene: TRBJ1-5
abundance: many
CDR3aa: CASSPLSGGHNQPQHF
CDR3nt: TGTGCCAGCAGTCCTCTCTCGGGGGGGCACAATCAGCCCCAGCATTTT

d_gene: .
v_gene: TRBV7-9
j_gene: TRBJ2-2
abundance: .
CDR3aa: CASSLASGGRVENTGELFF
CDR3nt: TGTGCCAGCAGCTTAGCCTCTGGGGGCAGGGTGGAGAACACCGGGGAGCTGTTTTTT

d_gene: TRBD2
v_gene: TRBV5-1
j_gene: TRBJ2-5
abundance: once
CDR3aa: CASSLSPAGAYQETQYF
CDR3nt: TGCGCCAGCAGCTTGTCCCCAGCGGGGGCCTACCAAGAGACCCAGTACTTC

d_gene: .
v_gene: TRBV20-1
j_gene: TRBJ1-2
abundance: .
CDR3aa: CSARETRGPINYGYTF
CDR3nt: TGCAGTGCTAGAGAGACCCGGGGACCGATTAACTATGGCTACACCTTC

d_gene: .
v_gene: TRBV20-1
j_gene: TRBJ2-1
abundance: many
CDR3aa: CSARDPYLVEQFF
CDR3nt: TGCAGTGCTAGAGATCCCTACTTGGTCGAGCAGTTCTTC

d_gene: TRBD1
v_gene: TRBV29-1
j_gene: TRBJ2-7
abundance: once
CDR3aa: CSAWGQKYEQYF
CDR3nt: TGCAGCGCGTGGGGACAGAAATACGAGCAGTACTTC

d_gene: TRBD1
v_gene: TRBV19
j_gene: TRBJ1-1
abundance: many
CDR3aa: CASSPGQGSTEAFF
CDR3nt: TGTGCCAGCAGCCCGGGACAGGGGAGCACTGAAGCTTTCTTT

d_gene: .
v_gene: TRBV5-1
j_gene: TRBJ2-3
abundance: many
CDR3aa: CASSDGSASTDTQYF
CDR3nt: TGCGCCAGCAGCGATGGGAGTGCTAGCACAGATACGCAGTATTTT

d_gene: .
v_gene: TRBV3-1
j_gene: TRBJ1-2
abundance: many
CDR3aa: CASSQNVQRGSGYTF
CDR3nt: TGTGCCAGCAGCCAAAATGTTCAAAGGGGAAGCGGCTACACCTTC

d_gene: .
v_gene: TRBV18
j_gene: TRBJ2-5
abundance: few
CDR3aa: CASSPWRFQETQYF
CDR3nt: TGTGCCAGCTCACCCTGGAGGTTCCAAGAGACCCAGTACTTC

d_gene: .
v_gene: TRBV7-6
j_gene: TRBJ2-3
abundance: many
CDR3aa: CASSLSSWGVTDTQYF
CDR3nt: TGTGCCAGCAGCCTTAGTTCCTGGGGGGTTACAGATACGCAGTATTTT

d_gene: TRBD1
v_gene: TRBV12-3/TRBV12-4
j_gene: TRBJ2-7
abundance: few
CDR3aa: CASSFFPPGQGVFEQYF
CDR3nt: TGTGCCAGCAGTTTTTTCCCACCGGGACAGGGGGTTTTCGAGCAGTACTTC

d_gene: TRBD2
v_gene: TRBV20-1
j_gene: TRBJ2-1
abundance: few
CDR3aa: CSARPLAGGPEQFF
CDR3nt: TGCAGTGCTAGACCTCTAGCGGGGGGGCCAGAGCAGTTCTTC

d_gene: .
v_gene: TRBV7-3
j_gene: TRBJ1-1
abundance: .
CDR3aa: CASSFSTSTEAFF
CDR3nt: TGTGCCAGCAGCTTCTCTACATCTACTGAAGCTTTCTTT

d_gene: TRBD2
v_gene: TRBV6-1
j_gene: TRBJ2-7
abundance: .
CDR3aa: CASRSTGTSGGEQYF
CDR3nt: TGTGCCAGCAGGTCAACCGGGACTAGCGGGGGCGAGCAGTACTTC

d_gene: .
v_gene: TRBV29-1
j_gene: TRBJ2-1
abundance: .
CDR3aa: CSVEGWTVREQFF
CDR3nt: TGCAGCGTTGAAGGTTGGACGGTACGTGAGCAGTTCTTC

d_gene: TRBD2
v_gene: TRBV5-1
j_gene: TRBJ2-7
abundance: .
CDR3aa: CASKRDHLYEQYF
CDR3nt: TGCGCCAGCAAGCGGGACCACCTCTACGAGCAGTACTTC

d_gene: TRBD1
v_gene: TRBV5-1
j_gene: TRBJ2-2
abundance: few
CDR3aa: CASSEPDRARFTGELFF
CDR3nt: TGCGCCAGCAGCGAGCCGGACAGGGCGCGGTTTACCGGGGAGCTGTTTTTT

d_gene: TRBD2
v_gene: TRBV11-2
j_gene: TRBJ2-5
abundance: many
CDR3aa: CASSLGPAGGGQETQYF
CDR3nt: TGTGCCAGCAGCTTAGGGCCCGCGGGGGGTGGCCAAGAGACCCAGTACTTC

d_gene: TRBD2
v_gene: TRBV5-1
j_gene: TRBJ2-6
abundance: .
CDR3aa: CASSLVLAGAGANVLTF
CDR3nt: TGCGCCAGCAGCTTGGTGTTGGCGGGGGCTGGGGCCAACGTCCTGACTTTC

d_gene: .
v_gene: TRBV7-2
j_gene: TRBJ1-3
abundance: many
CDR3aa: CASSVGGTGNTIYF
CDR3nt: TGTGCCAGCAGCGTAGGGGGAACTGGAAACACCATATATTTT

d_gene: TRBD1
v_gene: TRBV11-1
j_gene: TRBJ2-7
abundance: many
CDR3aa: CASSLPTGYDEQYF
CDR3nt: TGTGCCAGCAGCCTGCCGACAGGGTACGACGAGCAGTACTTC

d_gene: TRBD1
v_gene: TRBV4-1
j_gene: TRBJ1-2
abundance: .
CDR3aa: CASSQGYRGLYGYTF
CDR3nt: TGCGCCAGCAGCCAAGGATACAGGGGTCTCTATGGCTACACCTTC

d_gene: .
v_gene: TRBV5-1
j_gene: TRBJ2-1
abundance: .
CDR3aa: CASSLPMGHNEQFF
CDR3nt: TGCGCCAGCAGCTTGCCAATGGGCCACAATGAGCAGTTCTTC

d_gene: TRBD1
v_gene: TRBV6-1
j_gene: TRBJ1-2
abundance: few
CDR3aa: CASTTGANYGYTF
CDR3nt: TGTGCCAGCACTACAGGGGCTAACTATGGCTACACCTTC

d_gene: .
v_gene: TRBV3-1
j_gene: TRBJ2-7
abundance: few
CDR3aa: CASSQDTLETSYEQYF
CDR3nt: TGTGCCAGCAGCCAAGATACCCTAGAAACCTCCTACGAGCAGTACTTC

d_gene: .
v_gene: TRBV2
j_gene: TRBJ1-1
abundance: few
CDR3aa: CASLSGRGNTEAFF
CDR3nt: TGTGCCAGCCTGTCAGGGCGGGGGAACACTGAAGCTTTCTTT

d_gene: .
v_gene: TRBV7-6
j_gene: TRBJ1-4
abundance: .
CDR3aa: CASSPGGGKLFF
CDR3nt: TGTGCCAGCAGCCCCGGAGGGGGAAAACTGTTTTTT

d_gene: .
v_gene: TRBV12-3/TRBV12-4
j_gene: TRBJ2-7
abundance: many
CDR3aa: CASSFSQGSYEQYF
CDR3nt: TGTGCCAGCAGTTTCTCTCAGGGGAGCTACGAGCAGTACTTC

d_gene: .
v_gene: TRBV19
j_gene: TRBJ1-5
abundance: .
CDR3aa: CASIGGPGSLGAQHF
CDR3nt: TGTGCCAGCATAGGGGGGCCAGGATCCCTCGGGGCCCAGCATTTT

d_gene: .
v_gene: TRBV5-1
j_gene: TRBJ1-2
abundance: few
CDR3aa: CASTDTTIYGYTF
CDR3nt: TGCGCCAGCACGGACACGACCATCTATGGCTACACCTTC

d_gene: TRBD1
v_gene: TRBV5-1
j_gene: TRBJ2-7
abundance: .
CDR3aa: CASSFLQGSYEQYF
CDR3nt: TGCGCCAGCAGCTTCTTACAGGGGTCCTACGAGCAGTACTTC

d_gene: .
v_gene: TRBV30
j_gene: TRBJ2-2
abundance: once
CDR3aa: CAWRVVRELFF
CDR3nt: TGTGCCTGGAGGGTGGTCAGGGAGCTGTTTTTT

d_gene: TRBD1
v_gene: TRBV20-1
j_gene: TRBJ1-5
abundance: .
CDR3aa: CSARTGGGNQPQHF
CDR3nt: TGCAGTGCTCGGACAGGGGGCGGCAATCAGCCCCAGCATTTT

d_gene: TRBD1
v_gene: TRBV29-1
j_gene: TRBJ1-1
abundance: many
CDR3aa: CSVATGTEAFF
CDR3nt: TGCAGCGTCGCGACAGGGACTGAAGCTTTCTTT

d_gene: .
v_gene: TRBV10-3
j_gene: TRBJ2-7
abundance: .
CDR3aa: CAIGPSRYEQYF
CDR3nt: TGTGCCATCGGTCCCTCCCGGTACGAGCAGTACTTC

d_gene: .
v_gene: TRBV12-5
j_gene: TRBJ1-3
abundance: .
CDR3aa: CVGWAGNTIYF
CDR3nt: TGCGTGGGGTGGGCGGGAAACACCATATATTTT

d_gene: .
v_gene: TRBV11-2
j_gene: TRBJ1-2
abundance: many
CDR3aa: CASSSPGRHLNYGYTF
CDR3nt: TGTGCCAGCAGCTCACCGGGACGGCACCTTAACTATGGCTACACCTTC